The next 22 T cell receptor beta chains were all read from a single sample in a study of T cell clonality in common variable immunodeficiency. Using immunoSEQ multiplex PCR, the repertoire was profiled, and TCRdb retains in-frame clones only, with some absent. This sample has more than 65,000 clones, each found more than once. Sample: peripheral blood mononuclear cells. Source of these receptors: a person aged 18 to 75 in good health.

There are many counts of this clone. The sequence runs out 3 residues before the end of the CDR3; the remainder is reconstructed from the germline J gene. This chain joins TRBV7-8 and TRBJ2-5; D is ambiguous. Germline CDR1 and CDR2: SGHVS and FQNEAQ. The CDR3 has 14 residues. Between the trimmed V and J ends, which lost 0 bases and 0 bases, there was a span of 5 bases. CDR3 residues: CASSLATDQETQYF. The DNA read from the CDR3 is TGTGCCAGCAGCTTAGCCACGGACCAAGAGACC. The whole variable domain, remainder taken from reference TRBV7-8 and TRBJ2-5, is GAGVSQSPRYKVAKRGQDVALRCDPISGHVSLFWYQQALGQGPEFLTYFQNEAQLDKSGLPSDRFFAERPEGSVSTLKIQRTQQEDSAVYLCASSLATDQETQYFGPGTRLLVL.

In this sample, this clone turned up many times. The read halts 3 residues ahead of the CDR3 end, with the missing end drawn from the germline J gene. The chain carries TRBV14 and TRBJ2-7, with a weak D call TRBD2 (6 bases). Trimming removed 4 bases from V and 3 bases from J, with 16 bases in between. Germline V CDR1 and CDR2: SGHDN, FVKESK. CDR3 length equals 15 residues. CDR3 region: CASSPAGGGNYEQYF. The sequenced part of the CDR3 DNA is TGTGCCAGCAGCCCCGCGGGCGGCGGGAACTACGAG.

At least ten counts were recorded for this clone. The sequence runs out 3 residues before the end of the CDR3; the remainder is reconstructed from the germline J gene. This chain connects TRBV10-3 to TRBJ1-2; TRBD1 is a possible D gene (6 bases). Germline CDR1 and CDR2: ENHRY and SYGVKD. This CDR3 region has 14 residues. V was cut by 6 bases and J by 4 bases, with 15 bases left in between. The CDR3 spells CAIRQQGDGYGYTF. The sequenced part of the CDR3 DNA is TGTGCCATCAGACAACAGGGAGATGGCTATGGC.

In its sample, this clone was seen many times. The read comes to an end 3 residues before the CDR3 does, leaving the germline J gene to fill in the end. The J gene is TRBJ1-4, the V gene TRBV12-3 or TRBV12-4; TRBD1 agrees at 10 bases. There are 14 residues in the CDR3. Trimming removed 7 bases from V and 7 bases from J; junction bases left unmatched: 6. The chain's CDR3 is CASTRTGGGEKLFF. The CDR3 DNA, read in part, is TGTGCCAGCACCAGGACAGGGGGAGGTGAAAAA.

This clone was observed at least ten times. CDR3 bases read: TGTGCCAGCTCCACACCGAATAGTCAGGACTATGGC. It specifies CASSTPNSQDYG. The full-length CDR3 reads as CASSTPNSQDYGYTF. V and J are TRBV18 and TRBJ1-2; D is unclear. The read falls 3 residues short of the CDR3 end, and the missing part is taken from the germline J gene. Germline-derived CDR1 and CDR2 are KGHSH and LQKENI. The V gene lost 6 bases and the J gene lost 3 bases, with 17 bases spanning the gap. The CDR3 contains 15 residues.

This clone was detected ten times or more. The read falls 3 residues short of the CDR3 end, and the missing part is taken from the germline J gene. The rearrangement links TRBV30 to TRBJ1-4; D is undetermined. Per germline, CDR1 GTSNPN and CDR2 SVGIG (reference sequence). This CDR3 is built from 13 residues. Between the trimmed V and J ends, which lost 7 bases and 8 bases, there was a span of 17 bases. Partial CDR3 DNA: TGTGCCTTGACCCCCGAGGCGGGAGAAAAA. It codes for CALTPEAGEK. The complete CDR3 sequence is CALTPEAGEKLFF.

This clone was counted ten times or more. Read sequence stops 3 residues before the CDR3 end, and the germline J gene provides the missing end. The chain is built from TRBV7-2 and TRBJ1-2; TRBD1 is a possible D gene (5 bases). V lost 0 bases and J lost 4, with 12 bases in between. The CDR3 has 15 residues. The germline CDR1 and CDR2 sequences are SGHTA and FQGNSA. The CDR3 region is CASSLAGTVIYGYTF. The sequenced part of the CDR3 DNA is TGTGCCAGCAGCTTAGCGGGGACTGTTATCTATGGC.

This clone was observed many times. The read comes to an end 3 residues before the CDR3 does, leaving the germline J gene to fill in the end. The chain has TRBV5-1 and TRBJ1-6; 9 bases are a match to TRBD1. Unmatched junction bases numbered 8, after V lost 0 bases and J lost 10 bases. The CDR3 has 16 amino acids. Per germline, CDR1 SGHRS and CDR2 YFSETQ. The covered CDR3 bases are TGCGCCAGCAGCTTGGACGCGACAGGGGGAGGCTCACCC. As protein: CASSLDATGGGSP. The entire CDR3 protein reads CASSLDATGGGSPLHF.

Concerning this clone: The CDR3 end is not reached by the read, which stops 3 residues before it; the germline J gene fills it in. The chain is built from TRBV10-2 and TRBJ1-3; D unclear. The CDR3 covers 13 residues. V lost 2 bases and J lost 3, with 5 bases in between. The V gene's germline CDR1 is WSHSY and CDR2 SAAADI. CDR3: CASSELVGNTIYF. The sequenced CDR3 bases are TGCGCCAGCAGTGAGCTCGTTGGAAACACC.

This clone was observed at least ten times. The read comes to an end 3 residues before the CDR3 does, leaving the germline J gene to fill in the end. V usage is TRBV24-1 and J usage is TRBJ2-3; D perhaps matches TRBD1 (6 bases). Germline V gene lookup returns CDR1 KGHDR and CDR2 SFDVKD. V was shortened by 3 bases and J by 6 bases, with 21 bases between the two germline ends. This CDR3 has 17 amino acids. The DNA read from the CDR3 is TGTGCCACCAGTGATCATAGACAGGATTTTTCATACGATACG. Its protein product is CATSDHRQDFSYDT. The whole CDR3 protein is CATSDHRQDFSYDTQYF.

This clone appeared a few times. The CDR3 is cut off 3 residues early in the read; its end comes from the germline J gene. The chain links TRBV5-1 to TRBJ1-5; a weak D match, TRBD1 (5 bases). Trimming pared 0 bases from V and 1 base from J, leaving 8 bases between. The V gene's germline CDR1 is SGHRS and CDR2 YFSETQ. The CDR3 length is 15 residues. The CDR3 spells CASSLAGDSNQPQHF. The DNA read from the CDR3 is TGCGCCAGCAGCTTGGCGGGGGACAGCAATCAGCCC. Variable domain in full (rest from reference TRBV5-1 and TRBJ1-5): KAGVTQTPRYLIKTRGQQVTLSCSPISGHRSVSWYQQTPGQGLQFLFEYFSETQRNKGNFPGRFSGRQFSNSRSEMNVSTLELGDSALYLCASSLAGDSNQPQHFGDGTRLSIL.

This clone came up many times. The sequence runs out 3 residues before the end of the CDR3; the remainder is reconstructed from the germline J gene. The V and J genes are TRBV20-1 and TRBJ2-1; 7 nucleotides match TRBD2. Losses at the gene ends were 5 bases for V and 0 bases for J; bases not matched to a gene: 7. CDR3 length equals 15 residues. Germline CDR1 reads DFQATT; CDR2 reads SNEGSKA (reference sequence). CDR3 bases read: TGCAGTGCTGATATAGCGGGTAGCTCCTACAATGAG. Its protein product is CSADIAGSSYNE. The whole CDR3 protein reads CSADIAGSSYNEQFF.

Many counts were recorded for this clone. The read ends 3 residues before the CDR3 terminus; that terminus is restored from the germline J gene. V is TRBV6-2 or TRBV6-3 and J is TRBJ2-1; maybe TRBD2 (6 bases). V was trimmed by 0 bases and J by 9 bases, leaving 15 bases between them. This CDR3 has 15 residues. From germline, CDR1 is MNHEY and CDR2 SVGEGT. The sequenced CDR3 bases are TGTGCCAGCAGTTACTCGACGCGGGAAATTGGTGAG. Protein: CASSYSTREIGE. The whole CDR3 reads CASSYSTREIGEQFF.

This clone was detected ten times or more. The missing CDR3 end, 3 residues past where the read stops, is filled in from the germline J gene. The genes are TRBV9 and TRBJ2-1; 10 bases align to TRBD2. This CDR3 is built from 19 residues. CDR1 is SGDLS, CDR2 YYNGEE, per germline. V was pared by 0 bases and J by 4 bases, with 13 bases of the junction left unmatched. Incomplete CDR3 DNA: TGTGCCAGCAGCGTAGATGGAAGCGGGAGGGTTGTGGGGTACAATGAG. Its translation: CASSVDGSGRVVGYNE. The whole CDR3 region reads CASSVDGSGRVVGYNEQFF.

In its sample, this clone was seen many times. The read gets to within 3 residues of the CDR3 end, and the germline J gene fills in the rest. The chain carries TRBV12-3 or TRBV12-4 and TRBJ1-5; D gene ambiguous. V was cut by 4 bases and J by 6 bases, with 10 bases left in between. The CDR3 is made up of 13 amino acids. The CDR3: CASSWTMSQPQHF. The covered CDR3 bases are TGTGCCAGCAGTTGGACTATGAGTCAGCCC.

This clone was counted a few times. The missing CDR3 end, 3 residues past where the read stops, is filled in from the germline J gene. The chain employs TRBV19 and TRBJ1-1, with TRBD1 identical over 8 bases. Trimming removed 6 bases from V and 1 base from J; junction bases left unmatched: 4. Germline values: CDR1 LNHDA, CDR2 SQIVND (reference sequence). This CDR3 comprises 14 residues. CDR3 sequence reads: CASRVGTGNTEAFF. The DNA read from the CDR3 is TGTGCCAGTAGGGTCGGGACAGGGAACACTGAA.

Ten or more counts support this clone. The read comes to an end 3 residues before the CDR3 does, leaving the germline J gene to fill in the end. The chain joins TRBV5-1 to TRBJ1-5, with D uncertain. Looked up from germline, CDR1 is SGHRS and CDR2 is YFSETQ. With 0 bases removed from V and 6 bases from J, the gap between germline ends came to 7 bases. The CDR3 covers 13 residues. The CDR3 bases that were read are TGCGCCAGCAGCTTGGCCCCGGGTCAGCCC. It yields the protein CASSLAPGQP. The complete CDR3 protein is CASSLAPGQPQHF.

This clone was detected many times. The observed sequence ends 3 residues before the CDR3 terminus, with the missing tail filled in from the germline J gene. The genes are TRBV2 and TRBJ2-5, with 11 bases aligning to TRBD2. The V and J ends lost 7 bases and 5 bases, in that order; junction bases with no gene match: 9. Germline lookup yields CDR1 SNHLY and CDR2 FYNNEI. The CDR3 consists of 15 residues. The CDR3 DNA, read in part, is TGTGCCAGCACCCTACTAGCGGGAGAGTTGGAGACC. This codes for CASTLLAGELET. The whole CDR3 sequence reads CASTLLAGELETQYF.

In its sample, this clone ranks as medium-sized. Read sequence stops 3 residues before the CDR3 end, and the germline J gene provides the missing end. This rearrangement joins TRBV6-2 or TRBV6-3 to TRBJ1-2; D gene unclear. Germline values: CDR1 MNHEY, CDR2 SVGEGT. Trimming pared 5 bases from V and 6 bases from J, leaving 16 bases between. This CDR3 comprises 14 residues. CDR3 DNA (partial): TGTGCCAGCAGTACCTCGCCAGGTTTAGATGGC. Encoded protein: CASSTSPGLDG. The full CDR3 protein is CASSTSPGLDGYTF.

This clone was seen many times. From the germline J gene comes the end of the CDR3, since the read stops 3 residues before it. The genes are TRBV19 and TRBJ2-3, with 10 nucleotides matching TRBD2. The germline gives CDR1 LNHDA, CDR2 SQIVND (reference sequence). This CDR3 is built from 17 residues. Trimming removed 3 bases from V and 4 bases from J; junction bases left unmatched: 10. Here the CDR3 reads CASSIPGGTSVADTQYF. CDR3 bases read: TGTGCCAGTAGTATCCCTGGGGGGACTAGCGTAGCAGATACG.

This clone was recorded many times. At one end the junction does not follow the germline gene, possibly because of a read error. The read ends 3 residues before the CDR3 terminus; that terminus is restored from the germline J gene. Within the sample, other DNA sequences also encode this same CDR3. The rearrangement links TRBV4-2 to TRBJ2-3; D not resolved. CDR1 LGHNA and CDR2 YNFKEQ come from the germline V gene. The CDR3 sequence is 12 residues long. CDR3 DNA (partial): TGCGCCAGCAGCCACCCCGGGGATACG. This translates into CASSHPGDT. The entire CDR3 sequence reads CASSHPGDTQYF.

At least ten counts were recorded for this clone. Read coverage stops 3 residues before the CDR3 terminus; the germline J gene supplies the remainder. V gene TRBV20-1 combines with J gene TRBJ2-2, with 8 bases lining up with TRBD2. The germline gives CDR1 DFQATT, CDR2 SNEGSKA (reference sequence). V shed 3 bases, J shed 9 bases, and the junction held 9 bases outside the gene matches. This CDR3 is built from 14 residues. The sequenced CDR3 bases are TGCAGTGCTAGCTTTGGACTAGCAAATAGGGAG. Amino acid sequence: CSASFGLANRE. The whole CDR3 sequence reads CSASFGLANRELFF.